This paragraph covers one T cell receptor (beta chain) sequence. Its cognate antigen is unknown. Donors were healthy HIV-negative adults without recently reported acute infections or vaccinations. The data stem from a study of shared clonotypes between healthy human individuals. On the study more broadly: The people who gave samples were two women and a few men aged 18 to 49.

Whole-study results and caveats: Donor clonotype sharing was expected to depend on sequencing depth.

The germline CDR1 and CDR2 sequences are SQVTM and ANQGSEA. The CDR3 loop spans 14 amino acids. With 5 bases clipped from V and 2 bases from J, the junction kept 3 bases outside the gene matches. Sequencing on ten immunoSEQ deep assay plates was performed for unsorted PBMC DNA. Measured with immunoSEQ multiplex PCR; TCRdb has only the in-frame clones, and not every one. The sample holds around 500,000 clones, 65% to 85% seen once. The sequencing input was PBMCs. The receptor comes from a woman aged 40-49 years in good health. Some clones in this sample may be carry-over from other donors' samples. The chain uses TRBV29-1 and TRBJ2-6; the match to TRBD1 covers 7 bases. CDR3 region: CSVKGGPGANVLTF. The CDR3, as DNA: TGCAGCGTTAAAGGGGGCCCTGGGGCCAACGTCCTGACTTTC.